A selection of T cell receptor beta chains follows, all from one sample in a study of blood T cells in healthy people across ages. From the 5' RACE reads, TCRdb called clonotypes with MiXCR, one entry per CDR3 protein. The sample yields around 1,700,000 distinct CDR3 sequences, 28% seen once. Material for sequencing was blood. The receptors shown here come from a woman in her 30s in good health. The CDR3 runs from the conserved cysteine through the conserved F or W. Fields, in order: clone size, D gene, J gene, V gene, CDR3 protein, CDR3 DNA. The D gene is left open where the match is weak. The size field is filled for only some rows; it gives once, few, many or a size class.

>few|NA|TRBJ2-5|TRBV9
CASSRLGGGQETQYF
TGTGCCAGCAGCCGATTAGGAGGGGGGCAAGAGACCCAGTACTTC
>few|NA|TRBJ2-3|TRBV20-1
CSAVPPSVRTDTQYF
TGCAGTGCTGTCCCCCCCAGCGTCCGCACAGATACGCAGTATTTT
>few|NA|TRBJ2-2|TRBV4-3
CASSQGDGELFF
TGCGCCAGCAGCCAGGGCGACGGGGAGCTGTTTTTT
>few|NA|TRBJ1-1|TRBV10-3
CAISESGQLEAFF
TGTGCCATCAGTGAATCAGGACAGCTTGAAGCTTTCTTT
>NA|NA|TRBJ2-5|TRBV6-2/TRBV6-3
CASSYDRTAQETQYF
TGTGCCAGCAGTTACGATCGGACAGCACAAGAGACCCAGTACTTC
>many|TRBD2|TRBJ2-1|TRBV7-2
CASARGGLAGGPYEQFF
TGTGCCAGCGCCCGAGGCGGGCTAGCGGGGGGGCCATACGAGCAGTTCTTC
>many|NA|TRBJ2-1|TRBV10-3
CAISEADEQFF
TGTGCCATCAGTGAAGCCGATGAGCAGTTCTTC
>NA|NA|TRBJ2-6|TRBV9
CASSPPQGSGANVLTF
TGTGCCAGCAGCCCGCCTCAGGGGTCTGGGGCCAACGTCCTGACTTTC
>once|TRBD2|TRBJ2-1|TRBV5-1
CASSLQSRGLAGTSSYNEQFF
TGCGCCAGCAGCTTACAATCGCGGGGACTAGCGGGGACAAGCTCCTACAATGAGCAGTTCTTC
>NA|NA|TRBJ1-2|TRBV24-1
CAASDDRFYGYTF
TGTGCCGCCAGTGATGACAGGTTTTATGGCTACACCTTC
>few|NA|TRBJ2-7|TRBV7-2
CASSLGQAPTYEQYF
TGTGCCAGCAGCTTAGGACAGGCTCCTACCTACGAGCAGTACTTC
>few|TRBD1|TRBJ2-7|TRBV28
CASSPYPGQVSYEQYF
TGTGCCAGCAGTCCTTATCCGGGACAGGTGAGCTACGAGCAGTACTTC
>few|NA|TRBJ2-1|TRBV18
CASSPGGAINEQFF
TGTGCCAGCTCACCAGGGGGCGCAATCAATGAGCAGTTCTTC
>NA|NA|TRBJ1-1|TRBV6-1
CASKTAENTEAFF
TGTGCCAGCAAGACGGCGGAGAACACTGAAGCTTTCTTT
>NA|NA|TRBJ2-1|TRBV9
CASSQKGGGGDEQFF
TGTGCCAGCAGCCAAAAGGGGGGGGGAGGGGATGAGCAGTTCTTC
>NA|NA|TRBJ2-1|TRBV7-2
CASSMSLWGDRGNEQFF
TGTGCCAGCAGCATGAGCCTCTGGGGGGATCGGGGCAATGAGCAGTTCTTC
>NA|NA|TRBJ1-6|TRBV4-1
CASSQLINSPLHF
TGCGCCAGCAGCCAGCTCATTAATTCACCCCTCCACTTT
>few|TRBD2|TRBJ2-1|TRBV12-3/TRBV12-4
CASSHGTSGGPYNEQFF
TGTGCCAGCAGCCATGGGACTAGCGGGGGGCCCTACAATGAGCAGTTCTTC
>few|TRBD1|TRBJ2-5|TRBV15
CATSRDREWGETQYF
TGTGCCACCAGCCGAGACAGGGAGTGGGGAGAGACCCAGTACTTC
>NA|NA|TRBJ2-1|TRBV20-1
CSARVVGRNEQFF
TGCAGTGCTAGAGTAGTGGGGCGAAATGAGCAGTTCTTC
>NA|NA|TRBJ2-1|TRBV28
CASSPYRRGVDEQFF
TGTGCCAGCAGTCCATACAGGAGGGGAGTCGATGAGCAGTTCTTC
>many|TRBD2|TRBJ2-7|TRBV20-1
CSAGLAGGASYEQYF
TGCAGTGCTGGACTAGCGGGAGGCGCCTCCTACGAGCAGTACTTC
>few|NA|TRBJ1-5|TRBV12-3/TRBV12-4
CASSPQTGLNQPQHF
TGTGCCAGCAGTCCGCAGACAGGCCTAAATCAGCCCCAGCATTTT
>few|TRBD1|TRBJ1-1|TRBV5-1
CASSSGTGLGKTEAFF
TGCGCCAGCAGCTCGGGGACAGGGCTAGGGAAGACTGAAGCTTTCTTT
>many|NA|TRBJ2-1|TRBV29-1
CSVKESSYNEQFF
TGCAGCGTTAAGGAGAGCTCCTACAATGAGCAGTTCTTC
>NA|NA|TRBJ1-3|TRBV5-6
CASSFRQTGNTIYF
TGTGCCAGCAGCTTCAGGCAAACTGGAAACACCATATATTTT
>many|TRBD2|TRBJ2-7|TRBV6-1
CASTDHSGRAYEQYF
TGTGCCAGCACGGATCATAGCGGGAGGGCGTACGAGCAGTACTTC
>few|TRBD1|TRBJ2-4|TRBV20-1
CSARKGTGAGAKNIQYF
TGCAGTGCTAGAAAAGGGACAGGGGCCGGAGCCAAAAACATTCAGTACTTC
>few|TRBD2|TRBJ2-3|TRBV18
CASSPLKSSGSTDTQYF
TGTGCCAGCTCACCACTAAAATCTAGCGGGAGCACAGATACGCAGTATTTT